This T cell receptor beta chain was recorded in a study of blood T cell repertoires in COVID-19. The junction had 7 bases not matched to a gene; V was cut back by 1 base and J by 0 bases. The CDR3 spans 19 residues. Germline values: CDR1 LGHDT, CDR2 YNNKEL (reference sequence). Libraries were prepared by immunoSEQ multiplex PCR; TCRdb keeps only in-frame clonotypes and omits some of them. The sample shows tens of thousands of clones, approximately 78% of them seen only once. This TCR was recovered from a human donor in a cohort sampled during active COVID-19. The chain couples TRBV3-1 (or the pseudogene TRBV3-2) to TRBJ2-4; 12 bases map to TRBD2. The specimen sequenced was peripheral blood. CDR3 DNA: TGTGCCAGCAGCCAAGTAACTAGCGGGGGGCACCTAGCCAAAAACATTCAGTACTTC. Its protein product is CASSQVTSGGHLAKNIQYF.